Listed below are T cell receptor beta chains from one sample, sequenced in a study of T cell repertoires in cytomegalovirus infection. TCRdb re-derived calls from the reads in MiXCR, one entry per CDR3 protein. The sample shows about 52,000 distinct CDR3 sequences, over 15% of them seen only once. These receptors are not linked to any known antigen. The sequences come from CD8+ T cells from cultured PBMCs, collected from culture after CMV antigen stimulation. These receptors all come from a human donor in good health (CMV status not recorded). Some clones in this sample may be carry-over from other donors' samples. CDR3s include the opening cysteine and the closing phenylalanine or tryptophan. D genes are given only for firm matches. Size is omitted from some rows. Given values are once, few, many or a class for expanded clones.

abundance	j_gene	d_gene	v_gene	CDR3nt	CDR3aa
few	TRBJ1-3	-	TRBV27	TGTGCCAGCAGTTTATACGGGAGCTCTGGAAACACCATATATTTT	CASSLYGSSGNTIYF
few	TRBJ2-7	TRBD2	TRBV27	TGTGCCAGCCGACCGGGACTAGCGGCCACCTACGAGCAGTACTTC	CASRPGLAATYEQYF
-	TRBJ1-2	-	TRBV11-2	TGTGCCAGCAGCTTAATCCATGGCTACACCTTC	CASSLIHGYTF
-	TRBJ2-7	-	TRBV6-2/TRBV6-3	TGTGCCAGCAGCAAGTGGGGTTTCTACGAGCAGTACTTC	CASSKWGFYEQYF
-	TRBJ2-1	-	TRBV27	TGTGCCAGCGGAGGGCCGTACAATGAGCAGTTCTTC	CASGGPYNEQFF
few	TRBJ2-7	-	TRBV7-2	TGTGCCAGCAGCTTCCGTCAGACACACTCCTACGAGCAGTACTTC	CASSFRQTHSYEQYF
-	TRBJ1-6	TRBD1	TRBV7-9	TGTGCCAGCAGCTTAGCGCTCCGACAGGGAGGCTCCTATAATTCACCCCTCCACTTT	CASSLALRQGGSYNSPLHF
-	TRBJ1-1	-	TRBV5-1	TGCGCCAGCAGCTTGGTTGGGGAAGTGGCTGAAGCTTTCTTT	CASSLVGEVAEAFF
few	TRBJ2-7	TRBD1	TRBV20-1	TGCAGTGCTAGAGATGTTGGGACAGGGGCCCGTCGGGGCTCCTACGAGCAGTACTTC	CSARDVGTGARRGSYEQYF
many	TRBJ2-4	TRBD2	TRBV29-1	TGCAGCGTAAGACTAGCGGGAGGAGAGAACATTCAGTACTTC	CSVRLAGGENIQYF
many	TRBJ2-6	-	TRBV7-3	TGTGCCAGCAGCTTAACTGTGACAGGAAGGGGAAGATCTGGGGCCAACGTCCTGACTTTC	CASSLTVTGRGRSGANVLTF
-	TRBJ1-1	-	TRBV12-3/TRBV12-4	TGTGCCAGCAGCCATGGTAATTTAGTAAACACTGAAGCTTTCTTT	CASSHGNLVNTEAFF
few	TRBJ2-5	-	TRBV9	TGTGCCAGCAGCGTAGAGGGGGAGACCCAGTACTTC	CASSVEGETQYF
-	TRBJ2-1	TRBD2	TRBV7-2	TGTGCCAGCAGCCAGAGGAGCGGGGGTGGCTACAATGAGCAGTTCTTC	CASSQRSGGGYNEQFF
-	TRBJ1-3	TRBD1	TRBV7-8	TGTGCCAGCAGCTCGAGACAGGGAGAGTTAGCCTCTGGAAACACCATATATTTT	CASSSRQGELASGNTIYF
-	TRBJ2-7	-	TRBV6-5	TGTGCCAGCAGTTACGGGGCAGGGCGCGAGCAGTACTTC	CASSYGAGREQYF
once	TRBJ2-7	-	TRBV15	TGTGCCACCAGCAGAGATGGATCGACGCCCTACGAGCAGTACTTC	CATSRDGSTPYEQYF
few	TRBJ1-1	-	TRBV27	TGTGCCAGCAGTTCGGGACCAATGACTGAAGCTTTCTTT	CASSSGPMTEAFF
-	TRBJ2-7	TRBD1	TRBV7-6	TGTGCCAGCAGCTTAAAGGCAGGGGGCTTGAGGGGCGAGCAGTACTTC	CASSLKAGGLRGEQYF
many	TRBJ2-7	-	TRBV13	TGTGCCAGCAGCCCAGGGCGGGGACCCTACGAGCAGTACTTC	CASSPGRGPYEQYF
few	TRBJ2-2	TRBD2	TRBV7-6	TGTGCCAGCAGCATCGGACTAGCGGGAGTTGTCGGGGAGCTGTTTTTT	CASSIGLAGVVGELFF
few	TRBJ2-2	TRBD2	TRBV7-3	TGTGCCAGCAGCTTAAGGAGGGGACTAGCGGGAGGGCAGAACACCGGGGAGCTGTTTTTT	CASSLRRGLAGGQNTGELFF
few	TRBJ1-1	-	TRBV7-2	TGTGCCAGCAGCTCCACGGGACGGGGCACCATGAACACTGAAGCTTTCTTT	CASSSTGRGTMNTEAFF
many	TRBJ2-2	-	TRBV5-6	TGTGCCAGCAGCTCATCTTGGCAGGGAAACACCGGGGAGCTGTTTTTT	CASSSSWQGNTGELFF
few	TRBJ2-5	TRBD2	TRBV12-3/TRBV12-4	TGTGCCAGCAGTATCTCCCCGGGAGGGCTAGCGGGATTAGGGGCGGAGACCCAGTACTTC	CASSISPGGLAGLGAETQYF
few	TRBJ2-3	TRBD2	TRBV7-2	TGTGCCAGCAGCTATGAGGGAGGGCCGGTAGATACGCAGTATTTT	CASSYEGGPVDTQYF
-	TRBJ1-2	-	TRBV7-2	TGTGCCAGCAGCTTTCGACGTAACTATGGCTACACCTTC	CASSFRRNYGYTF
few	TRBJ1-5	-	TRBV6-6	TGTGCCAGCAGTAAACAGGGTGAGAGTGGTCAGCCCCAGCATTTT	CASSKQGESGQPQHF
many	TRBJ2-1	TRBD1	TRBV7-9	TGTGCCAGCAGCTCGGACAGGACGACGACCTCCTACAATGAGCAGTTCTTC	CASSSDRTTTSYNEQFF
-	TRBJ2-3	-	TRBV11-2	TGTGCCAGCAGCTCACACCTAGCTGGCACAGATACGCAGTATTTT	CASSSHLAGTDTQYF
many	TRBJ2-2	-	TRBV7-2	TGTGCCAGCAGCTTAGACAAAATTGGGGCCAGGGGGAACACCGGGGAGCTGTTTTTT	CASSLDKIGARGNTGELFF
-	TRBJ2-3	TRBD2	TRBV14	TGTGCCAGCAGCCAAGATCGAAATGGGAGGGCGCGAGATACGCAGTATTTT	CASSQDRNGRARDTQYF
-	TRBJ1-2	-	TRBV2	TGTGCCAGCAGTGAAAGGGTCGTAGCTAACTATGGCTACACCTTC	CASSERVVANYGYTF
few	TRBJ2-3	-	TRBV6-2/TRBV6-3	TGTGCCAGCAGTTCTCCGGGCCGGGTGGGCACAGATACGCAGTATTTT	CASSSPGRVGTDTQYF
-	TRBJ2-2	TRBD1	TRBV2	TGTGCCACCTGGGACAGTGGAAGCCCGAACACCGGGGAGCTGTTTTTT	CATWDSGSPNTGELFF
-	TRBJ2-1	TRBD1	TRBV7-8	TGTGCCAGCAGTCCGACAGGGGGCAAAAGGTATGAGCAGTTCTTC	CASSPTGGKRYEQFF
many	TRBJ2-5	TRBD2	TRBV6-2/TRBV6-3	TGTGCCAGCAGTTCAGCCCATTACAAGCGGGAGGACCAAGAGACCCAGTACTTC	CASSSAHYKREDQETQYF
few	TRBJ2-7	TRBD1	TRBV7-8	TGTGCCAGCACCCTAACCGGGACAGGATACGAGCAGTACTTC	CASTLTGTGYEQYF
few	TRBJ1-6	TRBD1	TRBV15	TGTGCCACCAGCAATCGACAGGGTAATTCACCCCTCCACTTT	CATSNRQGNSPLHF
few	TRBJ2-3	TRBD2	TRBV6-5	TGTGCCAGCAGGGGGGGGTGGACAGATACGCAGTATTTT	CASRGGWTDTQYF
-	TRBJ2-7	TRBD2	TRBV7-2	TGTGCCAGCAGCCCCTACCCGACTAGCGGGAGGTACGAGCAGTACTTC	CASSPYPTSGRYEQYF
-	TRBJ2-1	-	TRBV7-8	TGTGACAGCAGCTTCGGGAAATACAATGAGCAGTTCTTC	CDSSFGKYNEQFF
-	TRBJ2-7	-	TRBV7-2	TGTGCCAGCAGCTTAGCGTTCGACAGGTCCTACGAGCAGTACTTC	CASSLAFDRSYEQYF
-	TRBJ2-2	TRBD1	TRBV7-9	TGTGCCAGCAGCCCGCAGACAGGGGAAGAGGAGCTGTTTTTT	CASSPQTGEEELFF
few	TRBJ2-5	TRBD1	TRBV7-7	TGTGCCAGCAGAGAGACAGGGGTGGGGACCCAGTACTTC	CASRETGVGTQYF
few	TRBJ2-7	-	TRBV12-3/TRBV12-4	TGTGCCAGCAGTGGGGGGAGCCGGTACGAGCAGTACTTC	CASSGGSRYEQYF
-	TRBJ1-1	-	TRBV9	TGTGCCAGCGGCACACCATCGGGGTCGGACACTGAAGCTTTCTTT	CASGTPSGSDTEAFF
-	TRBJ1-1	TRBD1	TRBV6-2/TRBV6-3	TGTGCCACCAACAGGGGGAACACTGAAGCTTTCTTT	CATNRGNTEAFF
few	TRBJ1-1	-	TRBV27	TGTGCCAGCAGTTTAGTGAAAGGGGTAGGGACTGAAGCTTTCTTT	CASSLVKGVGTEAFF
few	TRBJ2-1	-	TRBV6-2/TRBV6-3	TGTGCCAGCAGTTATCGAGACAGCTCCTACAATGAGCAGTTCTTC	CASSYRDSSYNEQFF